These T cell receptor beta chains were read from a single sample in a study of blood T cell repertoires in COVID-19. Clones were read by immunoSEQ multiplex PCR, and TCRdb kept only the in-frame ones, dropping some. The sample holds a few hundred thousand clones, 85% to 90% seen once. Sequenced: PBMCs or T cells enriched from blood (not recorded which). These receptor sequences come from a woman aged 18-30 years who had recovered from COVID-19. Each CDR3 is given with its conserved first and last residue. D genes are given only for firm matches. The size entry is marked missing in some rows and otherwise reads once, few, many or a size class.

V gene	J gene	clone size	D gene	CDR3 DNA	CDR3 protein
TRBV29-1	TRBJ1-4	.	TRBD1	TGCAGCGTCCTAACGGGACAGGGTAGGGAAAAACTGTTTTTT	CSVLTGQGREKLFF
TRBV29-1	TRBJ1-2	.	TRBD1	TGCAGCGTCATTTCAGGGGGCTTGAACTATGGCTACACCTTC	CSVISGGLNYGYTF
TRBV3-1/TRBV3-2	TRBJ2-7	.	.	TGTGCCAGCAGCTTTAACAGGTACTCCTACGAGCAGTACTTC	CASSFNRYSYEQYF
TRBV18	TRBJ1-3	once	TRBD1	TGTGCCAGCTCAACCAGGACAGGCCCCTCTGGAAACACCATATATTTT	CASSTRTGPSGNTIYF
TRBV5-1	TRBJ2-2	.	TRBD1	TGCGCCAGCAGCTTGTGGGACAGGGACACCGGGGAGCTGTTTTTT	CASSLWDRDTGELFF
TRBV9	TRBJ1-1	.	TRBD1	TGTGCCAGTACAGGGGGCAGGGACACTGAAGCTTTCTTT	CASTGGRDTEAFF
TRBV15	TRBJ2-5	.	.	TGTGCCACCAGCAGACCTAGCTACGAGACCCAGTACTTC	CATSRPSYETQYF
TRBV30	TRBJ1-5	.	.	TGTGCCTGGAGTGCACGGGGAGATCAGCCCCAGCATTTT	CAWSARGDQPQHF
TRBV2	TRBJ1-2	.	.	TGTGCCAGCACGGGAGCCGCGGGACCGATATATGGCTACACCTTC	CASTGAAGPIYGYTF
TRBV7-9	TRBJ2-5	.	TRBD2	TGTGCCAGCAGCCGACCCGGACTAGCGGGGAACCAAGAGACCCAGTACTTC	CASSRPGLAGNQETQYF
TRBV5-1	TRBJ2-2	.	.	TGCGCCAGCAGGGGGAGAGACACCGGGGAGCTGTTTTTT	CASRGRDTGELFF
TRBV2	TRBJ2-7	.	TRBD1	TGTGCCAGCTCTCGGCAGGGGGCCTACGAGCAGTACTTC	CASSRQGAYEQYF
TRBV11-2	TRBJ2-1	.	.	TGTGCCAGCAGCGACGCGGGCACGGAGCAGTTCTTC	CASSDAGTEQFF
TRBV15	TRBJ2-7	.	TRBD1	TGTGCCACCAGCAGAGAGGGGACAGGGAAGGACGAGCAGTACTTC	CATSREGTGKDEQYF
TRBV5-6	TRBJ2-5	.	.	TGTGCCAGCAGCTTTGTTTTGTCGGGTTACCAAGAGACCCAGTACTTC	CASSFVLSGYQETQYF
TRBV20-1	TRBJ1-2	.	TRBD1	TGCAGTGCTAGTAGACAGGGAATTGGAAATGGCTACACCTTC	CSASRQGIGNGYTF
TRBV2	TRBJ1-1	.	.	TGTGCCACTTCCCTACAGGTCGGGGGCACTGAAGCTTTCTTT	CATSLQVGGTEAFF
TRBV27	TRBJ2-7	once	.	TGTGCCAGCAGTTTAAGGGGGTTGGTCTACGAGCAGTACTTC	CASSLRGLVYEQYF
TRBV19	TRBJ1-5	.	TRBD1	TGTGCCAGTAGTTCCGACGACAGGGCCTTCCTCCATCAGCCCCAGCATTTT	CASSSDDRAFLHQPQHF
TRBV6-2/TRBV6-3	TRBJ1-2	.	TRBD1	TGTGCCAGCAGTTACTCAGTGACAGGGGATGGCTACACCTTC	CASSYSVTGDGYTF
TRBV5-1	TRBJ2-3	.	TRBD1	TGCGCCAGCAGCTTGGGGGTACAGGGGAGCACAGATACGCAGTATTTT	CASSLGVQGSTDTQYF
TRBV5-1	TRBJ1-6	.	.	TGCGCCAGCAGCCTCCGGGACACCACACCGTATTCACCCCTCCACTTT	CASSLRDTTPYSPLHF
TRBV25-1	TRBJ1-2	.	.	TGTGCCAGCAGTGAATACCGGGGGGAAATCAATGGCTACACCTTC	CASSEYRGEINGYTF
TRBV27	TRBJ2-1	.	TRBD2	TGTGCCAGCAGTCGGAGAGCGGGGGGGCCGGTCGATGAGCAGTTCTTC	CASSRRAGGPVDEQFF
TRBV3-1/TRBV3-2	TRBJ2-7	.	.	TGTGCCAGCTCGGAACAGGGCGTCCACGAGCAGTACTTC	CASSEQGVHEQYF
TRBV12-3/TRBV12-4	TRBJ1-1	.	.	TGTGCCAGCAGTCAACAGGGCACTAATGAAGCTTTCTTT	CASSQQGTNEAFF
TRBV6-2/TRBV6-3	TRBJ1-2	.	TRBD1	TGTGCCAGCAGTTACTCGACAGGGATAAACTATGGCTACACCTTC	CASSYSTGINYGYTF
TRBV30	TRBJ2-5	.	TRBD2	TGTGCCTGGAGTGTACCCAACCTAGCGGGGGGGGGAGAAGCGTGGGTGGAGACCCAGTACTTC	CAWSVPNLAGGGEAWVETQYF
TRBV6-5	TRBJ2-7	.	TRBD1	TGTGCCAGCACCCCGGGACAGGGAGGACACGAGCAGTACTTC	CASTPGQGGHEQYF
TRBV6-5	TRBJ1-1	.	TRBD1	TGTGCCAGCAGTTACCAGGGGGCAAACACTGAAGCTTTCTTT	CASSYQGANTEAFF
TRBV6-1	TRBJ1-1	.	TRBD1	TGTGCCAGCAGTGACCCGGACAGGGTGGGGACTGAAGCTTTCTTT	CASSDPDRVGTEAFF
TRBV4-2	TRBJ1-5	.	.	TGTGCCAGCAGCCCCTATCACGGGGGGCAAGGGGGCAATCAGCCCCAGCATTTT	CASSPYHGGQGGNQPQHF
TRBV12-3/TRBV12-4	TRBJ1-5	.	.	TGTGCCAGCAGTCCTCGTGGGCCCATACCCCAGCATTTT	CASSPRGPIPQHF
TRBV9	TRBJ2-7	.	.	TGTGCCAGCAGCCCCAGACAGGCCAGCTACGAGCAGTACTTC	CASSPRQASYEQYF
TRBV7-2	TRBJ2-1	.	TRBD2	TGTGCCAGCAGCTTATTCGGTCCAGCGGGGGGGGTCTACAATGAGCAGTTCTTC	CASSLFGPAGGVYNEQFF
TRBV18	TRBJ1-3	.	TRBD1	TGTGCCAGCTTACAGGGGTTCGCAGGAAACACCATATATTTT	CASLQGFAGNTIYF